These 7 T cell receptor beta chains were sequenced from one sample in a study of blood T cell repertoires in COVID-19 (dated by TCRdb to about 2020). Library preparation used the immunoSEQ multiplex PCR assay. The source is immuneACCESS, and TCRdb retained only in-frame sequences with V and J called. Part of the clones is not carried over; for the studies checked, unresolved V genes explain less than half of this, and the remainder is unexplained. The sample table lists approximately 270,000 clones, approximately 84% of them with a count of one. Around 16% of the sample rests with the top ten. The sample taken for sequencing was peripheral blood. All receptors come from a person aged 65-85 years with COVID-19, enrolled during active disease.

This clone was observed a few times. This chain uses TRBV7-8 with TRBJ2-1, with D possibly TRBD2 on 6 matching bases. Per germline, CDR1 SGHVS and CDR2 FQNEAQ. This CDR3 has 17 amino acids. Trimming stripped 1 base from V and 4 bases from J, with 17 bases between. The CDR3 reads CASSLDPWGRTYNEQFF. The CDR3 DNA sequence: TGTGCCAGCAGCTTAGATCCTTGGGGGAGGACATACAATGAGCAGTTCTTC.

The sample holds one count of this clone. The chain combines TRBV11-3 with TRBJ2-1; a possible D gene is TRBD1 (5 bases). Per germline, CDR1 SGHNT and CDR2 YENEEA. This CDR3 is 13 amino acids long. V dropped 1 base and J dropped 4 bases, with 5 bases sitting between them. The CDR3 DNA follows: TGTGCCAGCAGCTTAGGACAGTACAATGAGCAGTTCTTC. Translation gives CASSLGQYNEQFF.

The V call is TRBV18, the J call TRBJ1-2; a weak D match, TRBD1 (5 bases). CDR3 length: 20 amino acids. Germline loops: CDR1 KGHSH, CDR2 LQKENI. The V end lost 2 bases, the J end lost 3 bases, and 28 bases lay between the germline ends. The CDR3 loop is CASSPKRLSSRGREDYGYTF. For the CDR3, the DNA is TGTGCCAGCTCACCAAAAAGGCTTTCTTCTAGGGGCCGTGAAGACTATGGCTACACCTTC.

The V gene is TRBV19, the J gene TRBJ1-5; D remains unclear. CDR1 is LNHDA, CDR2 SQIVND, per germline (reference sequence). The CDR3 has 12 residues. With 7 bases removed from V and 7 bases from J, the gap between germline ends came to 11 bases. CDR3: CASMLAGQPQHF. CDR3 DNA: TGTGCCAGTATGTTGGCGGGACAGCCCCAGCATTTT.

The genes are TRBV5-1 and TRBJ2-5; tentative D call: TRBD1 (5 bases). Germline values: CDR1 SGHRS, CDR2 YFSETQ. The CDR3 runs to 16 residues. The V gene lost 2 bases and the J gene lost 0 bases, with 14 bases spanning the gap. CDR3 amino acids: CASSLGAIRDQETQYF. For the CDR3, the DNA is TGCGCCAGCAGCTTAGGGGCGATCCGAGACCAAGAGACCCAGTACTTC.

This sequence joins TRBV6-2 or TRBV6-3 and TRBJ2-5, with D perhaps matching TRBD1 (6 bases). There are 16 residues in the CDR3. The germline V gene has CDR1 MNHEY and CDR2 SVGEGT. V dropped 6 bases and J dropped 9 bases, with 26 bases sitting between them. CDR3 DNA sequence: TGTGCCAGCAGCCCTACACTCGGGACAATCAAAGGGGCCCAGTACTTC. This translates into CASSPTLGTIKGAQYF.

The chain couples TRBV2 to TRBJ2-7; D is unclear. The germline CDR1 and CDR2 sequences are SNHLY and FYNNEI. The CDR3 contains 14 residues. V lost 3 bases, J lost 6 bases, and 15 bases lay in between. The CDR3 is CASSEMLTGGEQYF. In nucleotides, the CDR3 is TGTGCCAGCAGTGAGATGTTGACCGGCGGCGAGCAGTACTTC.